Below are 3 T cell receptor beta chains sequenced from a single sample in a study of blood T cells in healthy people across ages (dated by TCRdb to between 2015 and 2016). Libraries were prepared through 5' RACE. The sequencer was an Illumina HiSeq 2500. A second about 6 to 11 cycle PCR used a sample-barcoded 5' primer and a J-beta primer mix. TCRdb took the public reads, trimmed them with fastp at Q25, ran MiXCR for clone calling and kept in-frame beta chains. Entries that share a CDR3 protein sequence are merged under the most common genes and DNA. For this sample the table gives about 1.8 million distinct CDR3 sequences, of which around 50% were detected only once. Around 2.1% of the sample comes from the top ten. The sample was blood. Source of these receptors: a middle-aged woman in good health.

The chain is built from TRBV20-1 and TRBJ1-1, with D possibly TRBD1 on 5 matching bases. CDR1 and CDR2 from the germline V gene are DFQATT and SNEGSKA (reference sequence). Trimming removed 2 bases from V and 11 bases from J, with 21 bases in between. This CDR3 contains 14 residues. For the CDR3, the DNA is TGCAGTGCTAGACGGGGGGTTGGGGCATCTCGGGCTTTCTTT. Amino acid sequence: CSARRGVGASRAFF.

The CDR3 reads CASSWGQGKNIQYF. DNA for the CDR3: TGTGCCAGCAGTTGGGGACAGGGGAAAAACATTCAGTACTTC. The chain uses TRBV28 and TRBJ2-4, with 10 bases lining up with TRBD1. Trimming at V came to 4 bases and at J to 4 bases, leaving 1 base not matched to a gene. CDR3 length: 14 residues. Germline CDR1 and CDR2: MDHEN and SYDVKM.

The V and J genes are TRBV2 and TRBJ1-1; D is unclear. V lost 8 bases, J lost 4 bases, and 8 bases lay in between. This CDR3 comprises 11 residues. Germline V CDR1 and CDR2: SNHLY, FYNNEI. Here the CDR3 reads CASVLATEAFF. CDR3 nucleotides: TGTGCCAGCGTCTTGGCCACTGAAGCTTTCTTT. The full variable domain, with the rest looked up from reference TRBV2 and TRBJ1-1, is EPEVTQTPSHQVTQMGQEVILRCVPISNHLYFYWYRQILGQKVEFLVSFYNNEISEKSEIFDDQFSVERPDGSNFTLKIRSTKLEDSAMYFCASVLATEAFFGQGTRLTVV.